This T cell receptor (beta chain) originates from a study of tumor-infiltrating lymphocytes in glioblastoma multiforme. The study's findings and limits: Clone frequencies may be distorted by unequal TCR transcripts per cell. Functional subtype sorting of these T cells was not performed.

TCRB libraries came from RNA via three nested multiplex PCR rounds. TCRB cDNA was made from 0.5 ug total RNA. No unique molecular identifiers were described for these TCRB libraries. TCRdb independently ran MiXCR on the multiplex PCR reads; one entry per CDR3 protein. The table shows around 10,000 distinct CDR3 sequences, with roughly 70% occurring only once. This clonotype was found once. Its antigen is still unknown. The sample taken for sequencing was brain tumor tissue. This receptor was taken from a male donor with glioblastoma.

CDR3 in amino acids: CASKNMAYGVSPLHF. In DNA form, the CDR3 reads TGCGCCAGCAAAAACATGGCATATGGGGTTTCACCCCTCCACTTT. The chain combines TRBV4-1 with TRBJ1-6, with D unclear. Germline V lookup: CDR1 MGHRA, CDR2 YSYEKL. The CDR3 spans 15 residues. The ends were cut back, 7 bases at V and 9 bases at J, with 19 bases in the middle.